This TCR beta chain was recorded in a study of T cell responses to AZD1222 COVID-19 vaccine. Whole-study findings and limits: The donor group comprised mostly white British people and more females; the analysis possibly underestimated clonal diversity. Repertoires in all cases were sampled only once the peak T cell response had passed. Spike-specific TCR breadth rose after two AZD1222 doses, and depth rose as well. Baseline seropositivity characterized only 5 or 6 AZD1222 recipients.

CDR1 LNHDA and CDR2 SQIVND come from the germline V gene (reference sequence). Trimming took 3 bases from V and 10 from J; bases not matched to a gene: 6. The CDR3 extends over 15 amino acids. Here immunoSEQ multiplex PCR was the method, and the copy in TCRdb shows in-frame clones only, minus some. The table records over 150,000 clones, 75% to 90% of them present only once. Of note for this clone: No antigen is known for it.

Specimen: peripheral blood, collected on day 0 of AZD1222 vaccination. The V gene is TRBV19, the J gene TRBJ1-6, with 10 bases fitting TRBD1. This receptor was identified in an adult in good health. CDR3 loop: CASSMGQGYRSPLHF. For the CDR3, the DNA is TGTGCCAGTAGTATGGGACAGGGGTACCGATCACCCCTCCACTTT. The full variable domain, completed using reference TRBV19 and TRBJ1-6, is DGGITQSPKYLFRKEGQNVTLSCEQNLNHDAMYWYRQDPGQGLRLIYYSQIVNDFQKGDIAEGYSVSREKKESFPLTVTSAQKNPTAFYLCASSMGQGYRSPLHFGNGTRLTVT.